The sequence of this T cell receptor (beta chain) was determined in a study of CD8 T cells in ankylosing spondylitis. This clonotype was recorded many times. Its antigen is unidentified. From the 5' RACE reads, TCRdb called clonotypes with MiXCR, one entry per CDR3 protein. Here the sample spans about 92,000 distinct CDR3 sequences, 8.8% being singletons. In germline, CDR1 is MDHEN, CDR2 SYDVKM. This CDR3 has 15 residues. V was clipped by 5 bases and J by 0 bases, with 11 bases between them. Study results and caveats: Characteristic, it appeared, of ankylosing spondylitis blood was a TCR beta motif of fewer than 10 highly homologous variants. Clones linked to the disease showed a CD8+ phenotype. They occurred at relatively low frequencies in peripheral blood. Significantly higher representation of disease-linked clones was reported for matched ankylosing spondylitis synovial fluid.

The TCR comes from a male donor with ankylosing spondylitis or in good health (not recorded which). Sequenced input: blood, either unsorted or a sorted T cell fraction (not recorded which). The chain couples TRBV28 to TRBJ1-3; D not certain. CDR3 residues: CASSPGWDSGNTIYF. CDR3 sequence (DNA): TGTGCCAGCAGTCCCGGGTGGGACTCTGGAAACACCATATATTTT.